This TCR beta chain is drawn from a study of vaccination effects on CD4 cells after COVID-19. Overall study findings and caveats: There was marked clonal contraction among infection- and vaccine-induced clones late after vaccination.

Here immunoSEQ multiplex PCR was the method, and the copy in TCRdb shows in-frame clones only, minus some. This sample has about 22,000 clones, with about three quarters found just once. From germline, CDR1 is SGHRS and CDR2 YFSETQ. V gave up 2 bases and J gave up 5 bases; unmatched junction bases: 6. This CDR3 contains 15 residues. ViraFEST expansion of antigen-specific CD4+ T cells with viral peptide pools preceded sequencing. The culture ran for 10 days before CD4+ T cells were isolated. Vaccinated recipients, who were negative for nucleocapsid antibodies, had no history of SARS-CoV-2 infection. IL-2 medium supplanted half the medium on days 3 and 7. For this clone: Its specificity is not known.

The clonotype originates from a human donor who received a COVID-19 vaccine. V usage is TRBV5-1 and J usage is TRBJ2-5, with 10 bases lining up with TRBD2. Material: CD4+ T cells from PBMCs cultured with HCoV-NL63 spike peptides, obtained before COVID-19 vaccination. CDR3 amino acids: CASSLPLAGGETQYF. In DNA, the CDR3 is TGCGCCAGCAGCTTACCCTTAGCGGGGGGTGAGACCCAGTACTTC.